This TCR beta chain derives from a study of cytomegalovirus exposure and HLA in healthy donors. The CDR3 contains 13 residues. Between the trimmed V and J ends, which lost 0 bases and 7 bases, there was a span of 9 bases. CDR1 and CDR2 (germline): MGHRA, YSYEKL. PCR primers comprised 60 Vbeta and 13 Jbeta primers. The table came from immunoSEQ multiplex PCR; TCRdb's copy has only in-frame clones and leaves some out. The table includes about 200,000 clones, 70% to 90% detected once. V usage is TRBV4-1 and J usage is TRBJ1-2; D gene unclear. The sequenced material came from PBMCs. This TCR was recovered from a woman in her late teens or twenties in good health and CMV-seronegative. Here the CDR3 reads CASSQDNRGGYTF. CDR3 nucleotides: TGCGCCAGCAGCCAAGATAATAGAGGTGGCTACACCTTC.